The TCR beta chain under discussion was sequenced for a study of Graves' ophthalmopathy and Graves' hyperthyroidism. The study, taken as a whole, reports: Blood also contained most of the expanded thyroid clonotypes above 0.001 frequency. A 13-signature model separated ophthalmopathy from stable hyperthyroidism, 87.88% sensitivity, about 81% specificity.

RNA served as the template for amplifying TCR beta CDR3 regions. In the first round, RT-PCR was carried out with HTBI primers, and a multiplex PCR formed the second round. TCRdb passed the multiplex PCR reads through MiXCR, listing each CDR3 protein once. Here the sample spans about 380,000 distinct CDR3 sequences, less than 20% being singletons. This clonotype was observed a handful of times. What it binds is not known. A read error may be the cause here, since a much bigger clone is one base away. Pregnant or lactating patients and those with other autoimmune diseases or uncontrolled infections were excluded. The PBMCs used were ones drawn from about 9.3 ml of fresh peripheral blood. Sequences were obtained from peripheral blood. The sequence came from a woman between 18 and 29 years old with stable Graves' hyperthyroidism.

The CDR3 loop is CSAVRGNTEACF. The CDR3 DNA reads TGCAGTGCGGTGAGGGGGAACACTGAAGCTTGCTTT. The rearrangement uses TRBV20-1 and TRBJ1-1; a weak D match, TRBD1 (6 bases). Germline CDR1 is DFQATT and CDR2 is SNEGSKA (reference sequence). The length of the CDR3 is 12 residues.